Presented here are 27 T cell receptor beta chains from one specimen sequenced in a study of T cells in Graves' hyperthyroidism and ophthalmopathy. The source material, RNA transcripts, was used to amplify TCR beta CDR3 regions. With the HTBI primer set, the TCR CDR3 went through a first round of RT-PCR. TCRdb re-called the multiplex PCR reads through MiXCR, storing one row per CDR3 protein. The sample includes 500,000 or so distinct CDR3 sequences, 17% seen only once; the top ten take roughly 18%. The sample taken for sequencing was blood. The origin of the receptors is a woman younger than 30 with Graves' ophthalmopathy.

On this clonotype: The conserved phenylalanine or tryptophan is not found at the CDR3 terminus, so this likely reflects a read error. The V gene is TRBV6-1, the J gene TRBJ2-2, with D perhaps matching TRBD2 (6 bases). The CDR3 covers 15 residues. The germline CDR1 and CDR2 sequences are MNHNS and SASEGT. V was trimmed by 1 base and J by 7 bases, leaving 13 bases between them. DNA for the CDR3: TGTGCCAGCAGTGAAGAGGAGGGGACCGGCGGGGAGCTGTTTGTT. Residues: CASSEEEGTGGELFV.

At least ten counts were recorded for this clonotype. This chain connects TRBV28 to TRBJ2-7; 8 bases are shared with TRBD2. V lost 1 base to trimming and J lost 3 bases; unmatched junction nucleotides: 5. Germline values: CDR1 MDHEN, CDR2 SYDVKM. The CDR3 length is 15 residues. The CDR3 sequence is CASSLSPSGGYEQYF. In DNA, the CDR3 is TGTGCCAGCAGTTTATCCCCCAGCGGGGGCTACGAGCAGTACTTC.

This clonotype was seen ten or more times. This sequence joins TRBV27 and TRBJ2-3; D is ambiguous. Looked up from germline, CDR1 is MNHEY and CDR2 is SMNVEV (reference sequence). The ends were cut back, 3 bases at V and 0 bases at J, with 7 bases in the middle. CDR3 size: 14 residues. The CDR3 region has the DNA TGTGCCAGCAGTTTTTCCCCTAGCACAGATACGCAGTATTTT. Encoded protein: CASSFSPSTDTQYF.

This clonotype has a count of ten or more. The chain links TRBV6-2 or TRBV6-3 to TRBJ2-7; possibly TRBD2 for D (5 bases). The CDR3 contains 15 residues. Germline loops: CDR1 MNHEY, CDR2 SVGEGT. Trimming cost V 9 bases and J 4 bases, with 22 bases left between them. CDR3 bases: TGTGCCAGAAGCCCCTTTTATCCGGGGAAATACGAGCAGTACTTC. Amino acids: CARSPFYPGKYEQYF.

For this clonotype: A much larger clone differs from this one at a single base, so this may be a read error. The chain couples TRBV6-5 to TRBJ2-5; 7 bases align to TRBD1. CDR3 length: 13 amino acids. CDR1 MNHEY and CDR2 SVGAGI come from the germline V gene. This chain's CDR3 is CASSSDRVETRYF. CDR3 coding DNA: TGTGCCAGCAGTTCCGACAGGGTTGAGACCCGGTACTTC.

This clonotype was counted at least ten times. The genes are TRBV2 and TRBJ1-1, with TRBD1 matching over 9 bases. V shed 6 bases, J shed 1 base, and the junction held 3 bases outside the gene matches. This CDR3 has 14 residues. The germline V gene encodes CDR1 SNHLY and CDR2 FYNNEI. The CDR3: CASRNRGPNTEAFF. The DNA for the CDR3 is TGTGCCAGCAGAAACAGGGGGCCGAACACTGAAGCTTTCTTT.

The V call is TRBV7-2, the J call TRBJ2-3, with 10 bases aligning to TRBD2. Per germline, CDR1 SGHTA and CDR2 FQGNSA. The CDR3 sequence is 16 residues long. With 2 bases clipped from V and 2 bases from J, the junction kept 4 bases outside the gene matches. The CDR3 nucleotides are TGTGCCAGCAGCTTAAGCCTAGCGGGGGCCACAGATACGCAGTATTTT. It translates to CASSLSLAGATDTQYF.

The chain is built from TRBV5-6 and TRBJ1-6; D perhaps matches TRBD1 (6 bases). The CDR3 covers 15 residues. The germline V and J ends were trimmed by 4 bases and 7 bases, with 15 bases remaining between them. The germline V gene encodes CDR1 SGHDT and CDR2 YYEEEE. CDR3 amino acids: CASSTYRVQNSPLHF. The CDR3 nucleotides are TGTGCCAGCAGCACCTACAGGGTTCAGAATTCACCCCTCCACTTT.

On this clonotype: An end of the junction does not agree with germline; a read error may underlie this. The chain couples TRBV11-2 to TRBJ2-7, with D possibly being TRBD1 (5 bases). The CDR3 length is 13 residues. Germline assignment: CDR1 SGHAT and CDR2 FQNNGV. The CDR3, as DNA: TGTGCCAGCAGCCAGACAGACTCCTACGAGCAGCACTTC. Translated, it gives CASSQTDSYEQHF. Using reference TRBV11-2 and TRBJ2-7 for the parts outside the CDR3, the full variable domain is EAGVAQSPRYKIIEKRQSVAFWCNPISGHATLYWYQQILGQGPKLLIQFQNNGVVDDSQLPKDRFSAERLKGVDSTLKIQPAKLEDSAVYLCASSQTDSYEQHFGPGTRLTVT.

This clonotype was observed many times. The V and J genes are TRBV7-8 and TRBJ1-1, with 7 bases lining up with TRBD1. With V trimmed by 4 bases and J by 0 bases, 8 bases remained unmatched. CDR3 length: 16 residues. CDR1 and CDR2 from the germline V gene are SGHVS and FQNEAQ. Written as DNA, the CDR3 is TGTGCCAGCAGCTGGGACAGCTATGAGATGAACACTGAAGCTTTCTTT. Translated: CASSWDSYEMNTEAFF. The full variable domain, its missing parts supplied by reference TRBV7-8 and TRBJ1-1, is GAGVSQSPRYKVAKRGQDVALRCDPISGHVSLFWYQQALGQGPEFLTYFQNEAQLDKSGLPSDRFFAERPEGSVSTLKIQRTQQEDSAVYLCASSWDSYEMNTEAFFGQGTRLTVV.

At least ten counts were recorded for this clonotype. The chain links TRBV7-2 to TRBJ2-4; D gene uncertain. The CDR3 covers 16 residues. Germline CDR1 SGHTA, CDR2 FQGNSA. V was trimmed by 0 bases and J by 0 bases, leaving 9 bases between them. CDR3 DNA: TGTGCCAGCAGCTTAGCGAGTGGCAGAGCCAAAAACATTCAGTACTTC. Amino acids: CASSLASGRAKNIQYF. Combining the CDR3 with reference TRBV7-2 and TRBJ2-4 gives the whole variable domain GAGVSQSPSNKVTEKGKDVELRCDPISGHTALYWYRQSLGQGLEFLIYFQGNSAPDKSGLPSDRFSAERTGGSVSTLTIQRTQQEDSAVYLCASSLASGRAKNIQYFGAGTRLSVL.

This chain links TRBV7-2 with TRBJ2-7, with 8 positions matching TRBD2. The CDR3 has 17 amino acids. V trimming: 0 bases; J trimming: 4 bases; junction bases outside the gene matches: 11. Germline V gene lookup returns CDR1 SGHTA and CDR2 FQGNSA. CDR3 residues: CASSLAVSGILNYEQYF. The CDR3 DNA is TGTGCCAGCAGCTTAGCGGTTAGCGGGATACTAAATTACGAGCAGTACTTC. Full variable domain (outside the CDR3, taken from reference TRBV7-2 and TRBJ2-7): GAGVSQSPSNKVTEKGKDVELRCDPISGHTALYWYRQSLGQGLEFLIYFQGNSAPDKSGLPSDRFSAERTGGSVSTLTIQRTQQEDSAVYLCASSLAVSGILNYEQYFGPGTRLTVT.

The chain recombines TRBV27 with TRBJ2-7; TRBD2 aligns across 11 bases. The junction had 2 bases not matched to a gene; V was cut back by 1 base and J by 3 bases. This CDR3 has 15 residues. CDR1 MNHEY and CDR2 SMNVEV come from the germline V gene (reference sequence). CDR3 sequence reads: CASSLWGLAVYEQYF. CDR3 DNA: TGTGCCAGCAGTTTATGGGGACTAGCGGTCTACGAGCAGTACTTC.

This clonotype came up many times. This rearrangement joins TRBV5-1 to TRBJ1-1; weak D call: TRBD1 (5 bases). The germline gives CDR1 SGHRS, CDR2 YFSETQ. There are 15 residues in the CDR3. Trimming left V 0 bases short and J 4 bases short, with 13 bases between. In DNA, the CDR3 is TGCGCCAGCAGCTTGGAGGAGGGGAAAGGCACTGAAGCTTTCTTT. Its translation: CASSLEEGKGTEAFF. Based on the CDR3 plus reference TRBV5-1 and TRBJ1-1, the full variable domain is KAGVTQTPRYLIKTRGQQVTLSCSPISGHRSVSWYQQTPGQGLQFLFEYFSETQRNKGNFPGRFSGRQFSNSRSEMNVSTLELGDSALYLCASSLEEGKGTEAFFGQGTRLTVV.

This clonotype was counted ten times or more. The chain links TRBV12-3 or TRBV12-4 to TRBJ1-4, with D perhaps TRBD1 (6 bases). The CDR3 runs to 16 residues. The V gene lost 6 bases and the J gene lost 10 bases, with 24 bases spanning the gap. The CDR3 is CASRTITGTKGGKLFF. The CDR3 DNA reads TGTGCCAGCAGGACCATCACAGGGACCAAGGGTGGAAAACTGTTTTTT.

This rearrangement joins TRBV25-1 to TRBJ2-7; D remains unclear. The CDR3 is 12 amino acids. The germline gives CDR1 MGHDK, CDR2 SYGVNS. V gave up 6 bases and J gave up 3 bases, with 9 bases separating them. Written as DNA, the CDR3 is TGTGCCAGCAGCGAGAACTTCTACGAGCAGTACTTC. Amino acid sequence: CASSENFYEQYF.

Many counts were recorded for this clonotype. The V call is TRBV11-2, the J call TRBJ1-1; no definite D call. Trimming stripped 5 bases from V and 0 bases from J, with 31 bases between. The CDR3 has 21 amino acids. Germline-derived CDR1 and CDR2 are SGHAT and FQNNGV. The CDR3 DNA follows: TGTGCCAGCAGCCCCCCTGGTGGCAGTCCGTCTACCCACACCATGAACACTGAAGCTTTCTTT. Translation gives CASSPPGGSPSTHTMNTEAFF.

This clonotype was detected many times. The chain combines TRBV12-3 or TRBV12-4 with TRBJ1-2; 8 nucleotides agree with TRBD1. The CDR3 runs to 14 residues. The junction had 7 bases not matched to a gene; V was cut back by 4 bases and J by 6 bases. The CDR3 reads CASSSGTGLNGYTF. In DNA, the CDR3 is TGTGCCAGCAGTTCCGGGACAGGACTTAATGGCTACACCTTC.

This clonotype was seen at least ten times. CDR3 protein: CSASGGAINGYTF. Written as DNA, the CDR3 is TGCAGTGCTAGTGGGGGGGCGATTAATGGCTACACCTTC. The chain carries TRBV20-1 and TRBJ1-2; D is possibly TRBD1 (6 bases). Germline CDR1 reads DFQATT; CDR2 reads SNEGSKA (reference sequence). Trimming pared 3 bases from V and 6 bases from J, leaving 14 bases between. The CDR3 runs 13 residues.

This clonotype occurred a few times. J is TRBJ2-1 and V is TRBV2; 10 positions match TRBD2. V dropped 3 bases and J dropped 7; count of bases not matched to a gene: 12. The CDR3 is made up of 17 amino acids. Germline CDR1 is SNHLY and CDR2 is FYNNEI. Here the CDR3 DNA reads TGTGCCAGCAGTGACGGAAATCTAGCGGGGGTAAGGAATGAGCAGTTCTTC. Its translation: CASSDGNLAGVRNEQFF.

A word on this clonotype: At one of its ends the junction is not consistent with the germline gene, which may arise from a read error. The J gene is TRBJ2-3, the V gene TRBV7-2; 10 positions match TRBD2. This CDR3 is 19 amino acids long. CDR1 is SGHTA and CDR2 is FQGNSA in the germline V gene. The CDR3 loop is CASSQKGRSLAGVADTQYF. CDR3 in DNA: TGCGCCAGCAGCCAAAAGGGCCGAAGCCTAGCGGGAGTTGCAGATACGCAGTATTTT.

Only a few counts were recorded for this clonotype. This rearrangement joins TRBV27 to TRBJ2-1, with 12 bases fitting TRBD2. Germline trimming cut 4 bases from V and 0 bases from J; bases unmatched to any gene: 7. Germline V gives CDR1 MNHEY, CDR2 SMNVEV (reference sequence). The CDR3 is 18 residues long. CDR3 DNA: TGTGCCAGCAGTTCCGGGACTAGCGGGTACCTCTCCTACAATGAGCAGTTCTTC. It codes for CASSSGTSGYLSYNEQFF.

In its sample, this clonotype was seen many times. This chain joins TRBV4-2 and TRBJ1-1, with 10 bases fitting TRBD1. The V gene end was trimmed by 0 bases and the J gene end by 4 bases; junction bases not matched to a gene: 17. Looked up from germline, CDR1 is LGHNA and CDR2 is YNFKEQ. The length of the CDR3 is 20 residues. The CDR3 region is CASSQDLTGGSHWGTTEAFF. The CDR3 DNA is TGTGCCAGCAGCCAAGACCTGACAGGGGGCAGTCATTGGGGAACCACTGAAGCTTTCTTT.

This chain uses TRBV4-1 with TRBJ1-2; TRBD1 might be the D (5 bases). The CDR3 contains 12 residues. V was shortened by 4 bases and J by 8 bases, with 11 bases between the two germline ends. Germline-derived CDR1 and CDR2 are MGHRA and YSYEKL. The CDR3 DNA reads TGCGCCAGCAGCCCCCAGGGCCTAGGCTACACCTTC. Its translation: CASSPQGLGYTF.

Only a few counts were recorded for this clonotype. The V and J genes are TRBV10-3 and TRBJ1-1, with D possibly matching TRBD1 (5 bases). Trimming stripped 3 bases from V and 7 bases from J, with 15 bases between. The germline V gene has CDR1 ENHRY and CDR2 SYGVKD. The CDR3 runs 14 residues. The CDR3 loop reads CAISEGRGTSEAFF. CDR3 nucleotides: TGTGCCATCAGTGAAGGGAGAGGGACTAGTGAAGCTTTCTTT.

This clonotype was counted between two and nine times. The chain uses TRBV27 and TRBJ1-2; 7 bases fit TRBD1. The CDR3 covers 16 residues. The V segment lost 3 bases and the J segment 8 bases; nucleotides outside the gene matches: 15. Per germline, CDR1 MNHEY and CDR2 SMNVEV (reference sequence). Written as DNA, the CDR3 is TGTGCCAGCAGTTTGGGGATGGGGACAGCTAACCGGGGCTACACCTTC. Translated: CASSLGMGTANRGYTF.

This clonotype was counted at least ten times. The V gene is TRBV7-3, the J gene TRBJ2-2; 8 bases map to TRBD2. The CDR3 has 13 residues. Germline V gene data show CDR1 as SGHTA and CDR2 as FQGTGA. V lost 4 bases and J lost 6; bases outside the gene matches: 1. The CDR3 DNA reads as TGTGCCAGCAGCTCGACTAGCGCCGGGGAGCTGTTTTTT. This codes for CASSSTSAGELFF.